This T cell receptor beta chain is drawn from a study of blood T cell repertoires in COVID-19. Background on the study: Some COVID-19 samples were acute and others convalescent; all came from the United States, Italy and Spain.

Participants were aged about 18 to 100 years, lived in some 23 US areas, and enrolled virtually. Cohorts were determined from participant-reported clinical history. Methods used by the authors: Estimated nucleated cell counts came from reference gene primer amplification. Produced via immunoSEQ multiplex PCR; TCRdb's table is partial and in-frame only. For V, J and clone size, that table is used; D and trimming come from the DNA. The table has approximately 260,000 clones, approximately 83% seen once. This CDR3 has 15 residues. Germline V lookup: CDR1 SGHTA, CDR2 FQGNSA. V was cut by 1 base and J by 4 bases, with 12 bases left in between.

The chain uses TRBV7-2 and TRBJ2-3; a weak D match, TRBD2 (5 bases). The sample comprised PBMCs or T cells enriched from blood (not recorded which). This clonotype was sampled from a woman aged 40 to 49 with acute COVID-19. CDR3 sequence: CASSLVGRNPDTQYF. CDR3 nucleotides: TGTGCCAGCAGCTTAGTTGGGAGAAACCCAGATACGCAGTATTTT.